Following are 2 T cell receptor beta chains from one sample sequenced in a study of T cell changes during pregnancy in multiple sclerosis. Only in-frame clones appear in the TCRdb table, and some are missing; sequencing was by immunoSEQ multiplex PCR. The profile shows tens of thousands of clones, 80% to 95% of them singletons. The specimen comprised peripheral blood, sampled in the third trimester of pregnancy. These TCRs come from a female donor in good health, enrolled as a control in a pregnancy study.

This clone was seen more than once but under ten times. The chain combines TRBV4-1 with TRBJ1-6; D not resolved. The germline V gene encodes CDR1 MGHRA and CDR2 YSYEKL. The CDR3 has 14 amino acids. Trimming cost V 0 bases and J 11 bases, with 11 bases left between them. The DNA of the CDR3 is TGCGCCAGCAGCCAAGATCCCCCCGGGGCACCCCTCCACTTT. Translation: CASSQDPPGAPLHF.

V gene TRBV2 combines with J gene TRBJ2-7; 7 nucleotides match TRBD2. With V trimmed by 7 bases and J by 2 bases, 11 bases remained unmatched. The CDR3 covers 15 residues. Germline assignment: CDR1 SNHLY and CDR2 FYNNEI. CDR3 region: CASNRRLAVTYEQYF. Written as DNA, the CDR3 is TGTGCCAGCAACCGGAGGCTAGCGGTGACCTACGAGCAGTACTTC. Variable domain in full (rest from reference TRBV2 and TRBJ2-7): EPEVTQTPSHQVTQMGQEVILRCVPISNHLYFYWYRQILGQKVEFLVSFYNNEISEKSEIFDDQFSVERPDGSNFTLKIRSTKLEDSAMYFCASNRRLAVTYEQYFGPGTRLTVT.